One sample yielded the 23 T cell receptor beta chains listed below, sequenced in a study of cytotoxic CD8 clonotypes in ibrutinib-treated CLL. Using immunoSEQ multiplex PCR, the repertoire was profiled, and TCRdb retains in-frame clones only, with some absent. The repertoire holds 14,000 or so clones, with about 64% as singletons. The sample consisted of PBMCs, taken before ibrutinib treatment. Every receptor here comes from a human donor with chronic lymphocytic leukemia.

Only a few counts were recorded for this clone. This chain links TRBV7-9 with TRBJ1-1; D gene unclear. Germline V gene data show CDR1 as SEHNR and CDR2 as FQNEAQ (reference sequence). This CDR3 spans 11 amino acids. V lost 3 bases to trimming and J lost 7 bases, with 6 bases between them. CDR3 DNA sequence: TGTGCCAGCAGCTTCGAGGTTGAAGCTTTCTTT. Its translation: CASSFEVEAFF.

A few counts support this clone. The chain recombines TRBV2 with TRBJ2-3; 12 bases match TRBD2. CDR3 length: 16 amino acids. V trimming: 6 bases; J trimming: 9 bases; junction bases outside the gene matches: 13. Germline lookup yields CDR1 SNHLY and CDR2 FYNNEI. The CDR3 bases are TGTGCCAGCAGCGCCCGGACTAGCGGGGACATATTGACGCAGTATTTT. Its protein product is CASSARTSGDILTQYF.

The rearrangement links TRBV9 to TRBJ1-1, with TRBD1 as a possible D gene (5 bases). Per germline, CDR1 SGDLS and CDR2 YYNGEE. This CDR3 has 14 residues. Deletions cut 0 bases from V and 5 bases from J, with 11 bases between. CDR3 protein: CASSVGGGGTEAFF. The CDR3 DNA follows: TGTGCCAGCAGCGTAGGGGGTGGGGGGACTGAAGCTTTCTTT.

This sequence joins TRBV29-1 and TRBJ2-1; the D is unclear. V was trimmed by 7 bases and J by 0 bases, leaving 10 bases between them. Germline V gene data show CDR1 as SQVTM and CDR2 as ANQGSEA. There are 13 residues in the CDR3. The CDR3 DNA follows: TGCAGCGGTACGATTAGCTCCTACAATGAGCAGTTCTTC. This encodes CSGTISSYNEQFF.

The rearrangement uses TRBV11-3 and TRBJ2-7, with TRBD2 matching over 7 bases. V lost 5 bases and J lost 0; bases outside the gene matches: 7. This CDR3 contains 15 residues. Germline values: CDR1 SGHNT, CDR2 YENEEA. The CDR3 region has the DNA TGTGCCAGCAGCCATCCCTGGGACTACTCCTACGAGCAGTACTTC. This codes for CASSHPWDYSYEQYF.

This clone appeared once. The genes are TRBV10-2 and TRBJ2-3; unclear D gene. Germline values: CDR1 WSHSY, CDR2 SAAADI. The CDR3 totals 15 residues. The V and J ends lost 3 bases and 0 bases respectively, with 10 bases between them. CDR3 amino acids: CASSDADLSTDTQYF. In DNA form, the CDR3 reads TGCGCCAGCAGTGACGCCGACCTGAGCACAGATACGCAGTATTTT.

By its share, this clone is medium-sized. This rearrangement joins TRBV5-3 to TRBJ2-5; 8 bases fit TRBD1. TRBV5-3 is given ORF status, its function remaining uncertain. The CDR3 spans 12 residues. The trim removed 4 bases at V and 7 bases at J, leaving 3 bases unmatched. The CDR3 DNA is TGTGCCAGAAGCCCCGACAGGGGGACCCAGTACTTC. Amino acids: CARSPDRGTQYF.

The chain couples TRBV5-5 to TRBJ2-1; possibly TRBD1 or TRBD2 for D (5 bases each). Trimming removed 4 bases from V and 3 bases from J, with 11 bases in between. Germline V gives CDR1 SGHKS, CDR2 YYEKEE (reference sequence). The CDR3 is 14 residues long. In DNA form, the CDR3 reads TGTGCCAGCAGCCAAGGGACGGTCTACAATGAGCAGTTCTTC. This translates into CASSQGTVYNEQFF.

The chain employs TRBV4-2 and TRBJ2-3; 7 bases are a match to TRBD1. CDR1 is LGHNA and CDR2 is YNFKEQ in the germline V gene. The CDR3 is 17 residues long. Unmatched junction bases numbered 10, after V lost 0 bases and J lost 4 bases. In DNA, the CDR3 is TGTGCCAGCAGCCAAGATGAGGGGGCCGGTTATTCAGATACGCAGTATTTT. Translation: CASSQDEGAGYSDTQYF.

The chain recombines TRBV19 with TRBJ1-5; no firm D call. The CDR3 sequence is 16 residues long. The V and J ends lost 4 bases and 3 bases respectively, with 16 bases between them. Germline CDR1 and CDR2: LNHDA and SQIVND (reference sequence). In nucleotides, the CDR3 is TGTGCCAGTAGTAAATACTCGGCAGTGGTCAATCAGCCCCAGCATTTT. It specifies CASSKYSAVVNQPQHF.

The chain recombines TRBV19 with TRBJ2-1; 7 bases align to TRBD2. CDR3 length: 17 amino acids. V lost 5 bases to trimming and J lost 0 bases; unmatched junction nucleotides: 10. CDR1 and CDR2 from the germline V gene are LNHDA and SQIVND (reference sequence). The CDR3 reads CASSVYHGTNSYNEQFF. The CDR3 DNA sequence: TGTGCCAGTAGTGTATACCACGGGACTAACTCCTACAATGAGCAGTTCTTC.

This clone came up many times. The CDR3 sequence is CASSLLGPETGELFF. The CDR3 region has the DNA TGTGCCAGCAGCTTACTTGGGCCAGAGACCGGGGAGCTGTTTTTT. The chain employs TRBV11-2 and TRBJ2-2; D is uncertain. V lost 2 bases to trimming and J lost 5 bases, with 12 bases between them. CDR3 size: 15 residues. The germline gives CDR1 SGHAT, CDR2 FQNNGV. The whole variable domain, filled in from reference TRBV11-2 and TRBJ2-2, reads EAGVAQSPRYKIIEKRQSVAFWCNPISGHATLYWYQQILGQGPKLLIQFQNNGVVDDSQLPKDRFSAERLKGVDSTLKIQPAKLEDSAVYLCASSLLGPETGELFFGEGSRLTVL.

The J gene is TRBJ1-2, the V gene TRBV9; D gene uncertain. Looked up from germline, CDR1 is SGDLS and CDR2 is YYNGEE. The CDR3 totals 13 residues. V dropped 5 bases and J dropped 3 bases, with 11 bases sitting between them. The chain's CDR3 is CASSVDGDYGYTF. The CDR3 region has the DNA TGTGCCAGCAGTGTGGACGGTGACTATGGCTACACCTTC. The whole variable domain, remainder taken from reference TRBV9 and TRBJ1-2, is DSGVTQTPKHLITATGQRVTLRCSPRSGDLSVYWYQQSLDQGLQFLIQYYNGEERAKGNILERFSAQQFPDLHSELNLSSLELGDSALYFCASSVDGDYGYTFGSGTRLTVV.

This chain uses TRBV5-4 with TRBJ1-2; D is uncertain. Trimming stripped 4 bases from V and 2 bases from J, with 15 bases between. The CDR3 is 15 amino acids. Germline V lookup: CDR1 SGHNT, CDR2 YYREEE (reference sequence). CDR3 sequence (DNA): TGTGCCAGCAGCAACCCCTTGGAGGGCAACTATGGCTACACCTTC. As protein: CASSNPLEGNYGYTF.

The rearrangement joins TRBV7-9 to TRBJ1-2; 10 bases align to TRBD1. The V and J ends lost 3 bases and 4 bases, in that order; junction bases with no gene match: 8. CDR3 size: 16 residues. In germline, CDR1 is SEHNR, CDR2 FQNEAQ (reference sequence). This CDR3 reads CASSFNGDRGLYGYTF. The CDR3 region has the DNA TGTGCCAGCAGCTTTAATGGGGACAGGGGACTCTATGGCTACACCTTC.

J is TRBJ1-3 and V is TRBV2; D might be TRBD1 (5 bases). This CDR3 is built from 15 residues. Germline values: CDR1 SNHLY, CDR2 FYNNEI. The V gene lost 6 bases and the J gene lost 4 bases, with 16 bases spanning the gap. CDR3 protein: CASSAQGFAGNTIYF. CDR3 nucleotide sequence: TGTGCCAGCAGCGCCCAGGGTTTCGCAGGAAACACCATATATTTT.

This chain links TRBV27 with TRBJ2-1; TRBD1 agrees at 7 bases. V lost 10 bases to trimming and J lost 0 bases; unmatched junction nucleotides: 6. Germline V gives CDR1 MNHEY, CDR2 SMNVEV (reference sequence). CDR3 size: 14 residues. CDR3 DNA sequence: TGTGCCACCCAGGGACAGAGCTCCTACAATGAGCAGTTCTTC. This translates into CATQGQSSYNEQFF.

The CDR3 reads CAWSGGIGNPRQPQHF. CDR3 sequence (DNA): TGTGCCTGGAGTGGCGGGATAGGGAACCCAAGGCAGCCCCAGCATTTT. J is TRBJ1-5 and V is TRBV30, with D hard to call. Germline V lookup: CDR1 GTSNPN, CDR2 SVGIG (reference sequence). The CDR3 length is 16 residues. Between the trimmed V and J ends, which lost 1 base and 7 bases, there was a span of 20 bases.

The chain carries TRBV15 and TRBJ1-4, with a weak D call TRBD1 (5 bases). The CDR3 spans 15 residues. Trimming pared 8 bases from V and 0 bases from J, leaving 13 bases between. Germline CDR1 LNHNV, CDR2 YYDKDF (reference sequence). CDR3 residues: CATAGTLATNEKLFF. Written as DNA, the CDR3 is TGTGCCACCGCAGGGACCCTTGCAACTAATGAAAAACTGTTTTTT.

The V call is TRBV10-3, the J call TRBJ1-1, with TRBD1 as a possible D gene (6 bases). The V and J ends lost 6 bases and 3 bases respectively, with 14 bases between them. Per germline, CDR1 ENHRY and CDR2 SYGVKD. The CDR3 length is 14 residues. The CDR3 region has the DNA TGTGCCATCAGGAGGAGACAGGAGGACACTGAAGCTTTCTTT. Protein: CAIRRRQEDTEAFF.

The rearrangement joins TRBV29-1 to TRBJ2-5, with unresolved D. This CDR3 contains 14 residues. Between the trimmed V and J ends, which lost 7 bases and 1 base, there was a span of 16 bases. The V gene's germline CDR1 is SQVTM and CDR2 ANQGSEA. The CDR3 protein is CSAGWAEIQETQYF. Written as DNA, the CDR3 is TGCAGCGCAGGTTGGGCAGAGATCCAAGAGACCCAGTACTTC.

CDR3: CASSLERGGWETQYF. The CDR3 DNA follows: TGTGCCAGCAGCTTAGAAAGGGGAGGTTGGGAGACCCAGTACTTC. The chain couples TRBV11-2 to TRBJ2-5; TRBD2 might be the D (6 bases). CDR3 length equals 15 residues. The germline CDR1 and CDR2 sequences are SGHAT and FQNNGV. The V and J ends lost 0 bases and 5 bases respectively, with 13 bases between them.

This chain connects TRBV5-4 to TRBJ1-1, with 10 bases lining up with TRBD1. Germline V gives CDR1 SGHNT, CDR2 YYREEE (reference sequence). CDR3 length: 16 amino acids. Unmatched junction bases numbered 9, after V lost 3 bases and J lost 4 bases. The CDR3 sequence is CASSSSGQGVGTEAFF. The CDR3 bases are TGTGCCAGCAGCTCCTCCGGACAGGGGGTGGGCACTGAAGCTTTCTTT.